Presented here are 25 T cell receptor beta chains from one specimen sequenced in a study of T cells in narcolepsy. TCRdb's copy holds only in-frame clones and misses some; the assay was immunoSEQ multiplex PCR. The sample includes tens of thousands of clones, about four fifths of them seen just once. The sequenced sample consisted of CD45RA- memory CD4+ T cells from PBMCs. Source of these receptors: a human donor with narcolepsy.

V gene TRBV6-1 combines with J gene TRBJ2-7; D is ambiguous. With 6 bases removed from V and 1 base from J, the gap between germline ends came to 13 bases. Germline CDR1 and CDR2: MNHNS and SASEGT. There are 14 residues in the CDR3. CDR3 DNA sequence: TGTGCCAGCAGCTTAGAGAGTTTTTCCTACGAGCAGTACTTC. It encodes CASSLESFSYEQYF.

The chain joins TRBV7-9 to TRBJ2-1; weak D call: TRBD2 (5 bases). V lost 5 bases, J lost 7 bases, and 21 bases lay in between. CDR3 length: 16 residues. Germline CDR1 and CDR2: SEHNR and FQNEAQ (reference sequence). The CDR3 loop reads CASSVLILSRGNEQFF. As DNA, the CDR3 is TGTGCCAGCAGCGTCCTTATTCTTTCAAGAGGGAATGAGCAGTTCTTC. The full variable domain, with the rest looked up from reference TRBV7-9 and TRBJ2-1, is DTGVSQNPRHKITKRGQNVTFRCDPISEHNRLYWYRQTLGQGPEFLTYFQNEAQLEKSRLLSDRFSAERPKGSFSTLEIQRTEQGDSAMYLCASSVLILSRGNEQFFGPGTRLTVL.

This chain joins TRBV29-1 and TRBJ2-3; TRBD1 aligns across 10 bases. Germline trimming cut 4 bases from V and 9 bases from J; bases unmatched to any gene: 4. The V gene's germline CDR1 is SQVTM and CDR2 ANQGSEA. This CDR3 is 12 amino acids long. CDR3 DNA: TGCAGCGTTGGGCCGGGACAGGGGACGCAGTATTTT. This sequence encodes CSVGPGQGTQYF.

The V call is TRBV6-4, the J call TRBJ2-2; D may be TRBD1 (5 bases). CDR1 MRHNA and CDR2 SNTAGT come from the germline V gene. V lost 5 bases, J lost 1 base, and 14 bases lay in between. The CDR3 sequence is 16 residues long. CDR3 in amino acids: CASSFSPGQNTGELFF. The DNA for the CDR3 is TGTGCCAGCAGTTTCTCCCCAGGACAGAACACCGGGGAGCTGTTTTTT.

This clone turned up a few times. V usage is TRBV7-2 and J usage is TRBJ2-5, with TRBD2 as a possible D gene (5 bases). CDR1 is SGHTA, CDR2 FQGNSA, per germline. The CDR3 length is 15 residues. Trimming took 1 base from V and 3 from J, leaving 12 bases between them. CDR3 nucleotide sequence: TGTGCCAGCAGCTTAGTCTCCGCCGGGAAAGAGACCCAGTACTTC. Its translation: CASSLVSAGKETQYF.

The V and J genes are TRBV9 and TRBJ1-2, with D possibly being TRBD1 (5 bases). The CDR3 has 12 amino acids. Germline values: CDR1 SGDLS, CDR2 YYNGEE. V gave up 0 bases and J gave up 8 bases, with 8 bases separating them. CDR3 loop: CASSVAGGGYTF. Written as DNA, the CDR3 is TGTGCCAGCAGCGTAGCGGGGGGGGGCTACACCTTC.

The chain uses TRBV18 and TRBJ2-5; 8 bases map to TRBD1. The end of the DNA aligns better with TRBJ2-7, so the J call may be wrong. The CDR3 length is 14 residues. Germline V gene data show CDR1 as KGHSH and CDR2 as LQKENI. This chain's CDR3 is CASAAGTGSYEQYF. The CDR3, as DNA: TGTGCCAGCGCAGCCGGGACAGGCTCCTACGAGCAGTACTTC.

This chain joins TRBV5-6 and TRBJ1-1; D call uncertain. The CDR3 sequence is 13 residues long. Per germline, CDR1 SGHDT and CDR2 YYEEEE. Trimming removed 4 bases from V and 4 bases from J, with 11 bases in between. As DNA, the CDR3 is TGTGCCAGCAGCCCGGACGGAGTCACTGAAGCTTTCTTT. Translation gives CASSPDGVTEAFF.

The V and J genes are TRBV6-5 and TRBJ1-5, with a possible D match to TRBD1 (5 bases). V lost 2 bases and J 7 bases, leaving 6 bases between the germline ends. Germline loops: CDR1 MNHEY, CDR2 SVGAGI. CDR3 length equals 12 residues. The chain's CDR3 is CASSYQGQPQHF. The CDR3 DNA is TGTGCCAGCAGTTACCAGGGCCAGCCCCAGCATTTT.

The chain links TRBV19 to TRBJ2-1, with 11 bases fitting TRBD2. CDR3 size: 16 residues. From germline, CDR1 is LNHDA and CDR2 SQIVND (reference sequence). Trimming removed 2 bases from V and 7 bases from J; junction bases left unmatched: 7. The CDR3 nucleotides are TGTGCCAGTAGTATAATGGTAGCGGGGGGGCCTAATGAGCAGTTCTTC. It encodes CASSIMVAGGPNEQFF.

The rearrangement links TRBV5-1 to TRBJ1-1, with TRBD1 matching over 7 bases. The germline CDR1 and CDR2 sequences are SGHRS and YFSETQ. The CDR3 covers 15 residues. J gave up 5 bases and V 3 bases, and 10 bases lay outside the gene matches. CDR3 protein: CASSSNQGGGTEAFF. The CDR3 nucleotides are TGCGCCAGCAGCTCTAACCAGGGGGGAGGTACTGAAGCTTTCTTT.

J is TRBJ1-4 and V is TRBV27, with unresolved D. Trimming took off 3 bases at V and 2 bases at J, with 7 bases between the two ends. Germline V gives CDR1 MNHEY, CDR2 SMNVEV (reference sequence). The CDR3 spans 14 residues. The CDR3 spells CASSFSGTNEKLFF. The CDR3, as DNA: TGTGCCAGCAGTTTTTCGGGGACTAATGAAAAACTGTTTTTT.

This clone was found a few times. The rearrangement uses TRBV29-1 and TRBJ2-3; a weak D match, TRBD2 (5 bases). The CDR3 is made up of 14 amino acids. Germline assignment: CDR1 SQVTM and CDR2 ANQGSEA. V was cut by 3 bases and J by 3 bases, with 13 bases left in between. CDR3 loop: CSVDNPGGTDTQYF. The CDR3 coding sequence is TGCAGCGTTGACAACCCCGGAGGTACAGATACGCAGTATTTT.

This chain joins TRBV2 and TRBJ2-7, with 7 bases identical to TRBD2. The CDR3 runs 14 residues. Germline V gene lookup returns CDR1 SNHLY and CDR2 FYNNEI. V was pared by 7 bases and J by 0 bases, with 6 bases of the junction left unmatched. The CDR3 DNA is TGTGCCAGCAAGGTGGGAGGGCCCTCCTACGAGCAGTACTTC. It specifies CASKVGGPSYEQYF.

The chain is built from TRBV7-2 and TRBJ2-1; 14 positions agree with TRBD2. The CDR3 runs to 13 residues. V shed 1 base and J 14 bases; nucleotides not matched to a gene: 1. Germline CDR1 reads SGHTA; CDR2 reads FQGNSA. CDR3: CASSLGLAGGEFF. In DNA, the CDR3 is TGTGCCAGCAGCTTAGGACTAGCGGGAGGGGAGTTCTTC.

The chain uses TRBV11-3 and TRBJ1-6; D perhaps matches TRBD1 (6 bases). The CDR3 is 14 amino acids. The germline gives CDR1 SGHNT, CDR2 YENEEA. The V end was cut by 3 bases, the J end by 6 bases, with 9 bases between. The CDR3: CASSLTRGNSPLHF. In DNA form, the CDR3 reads TGTGCCAGCAGCTTGACCAGGGGTAATTCACCCCTCCACTTT.

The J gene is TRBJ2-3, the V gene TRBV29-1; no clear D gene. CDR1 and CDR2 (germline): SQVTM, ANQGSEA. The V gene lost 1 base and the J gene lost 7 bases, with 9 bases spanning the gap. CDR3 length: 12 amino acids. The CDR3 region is CSVEALTNTQYF. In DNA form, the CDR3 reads TGCAGCGTTGAAGCCCTGACGAATACGCAGTATTTT.

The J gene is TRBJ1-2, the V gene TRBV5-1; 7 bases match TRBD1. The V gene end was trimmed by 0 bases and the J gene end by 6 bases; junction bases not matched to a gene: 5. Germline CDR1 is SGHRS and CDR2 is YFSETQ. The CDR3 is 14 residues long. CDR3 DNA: TGCGCCAGCAGCTTGGGACAGGGTGGGAATGGCTACACCTTC. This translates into CASSLGQGGNGYTF.

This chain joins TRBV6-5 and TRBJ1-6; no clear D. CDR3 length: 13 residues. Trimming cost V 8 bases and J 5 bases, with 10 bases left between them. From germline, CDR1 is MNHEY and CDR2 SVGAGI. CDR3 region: CASQRQNNSPLHF. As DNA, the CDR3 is TGTGCCAGCCAGCGGCAAAATAATTCACCCCTCCACTTT.

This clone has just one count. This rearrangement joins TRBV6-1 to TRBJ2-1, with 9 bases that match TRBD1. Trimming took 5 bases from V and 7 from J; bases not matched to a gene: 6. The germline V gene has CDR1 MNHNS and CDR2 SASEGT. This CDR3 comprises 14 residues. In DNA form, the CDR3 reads TGTGCCAGCAGTCTTGGACAGGGGTGGAATGAGCAGTTCTTC. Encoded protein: CASSLGQGWNEQFF.

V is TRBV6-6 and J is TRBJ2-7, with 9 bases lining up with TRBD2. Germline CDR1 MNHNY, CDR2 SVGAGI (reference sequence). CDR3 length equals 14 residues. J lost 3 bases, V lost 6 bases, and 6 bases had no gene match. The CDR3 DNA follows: TGTGCCAGCAGCCGTGTAGCGGGAGTCTACGAGCAGTACTTC. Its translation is CASSRVAGVYEQYF.

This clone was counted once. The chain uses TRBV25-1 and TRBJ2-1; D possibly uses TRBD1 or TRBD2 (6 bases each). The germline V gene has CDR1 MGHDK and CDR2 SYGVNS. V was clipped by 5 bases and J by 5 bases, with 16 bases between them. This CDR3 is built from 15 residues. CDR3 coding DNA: TGTGCCAGCAGTTCTCACGGGGGCGCAAACAATGAGCAGTTCTTC. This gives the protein CASSSHGGANNEQFF. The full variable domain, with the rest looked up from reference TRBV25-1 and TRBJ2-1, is EADIYQTPRYLVIGTGKKITLECSQTMGHDKMYWYQQDPGMELHLIHYSYGVNSTEKGDLSSESTVSRIRTEHFPLTLESARPSHTSQYLCASSSHGGANNEQFFGPGTRLTVL.

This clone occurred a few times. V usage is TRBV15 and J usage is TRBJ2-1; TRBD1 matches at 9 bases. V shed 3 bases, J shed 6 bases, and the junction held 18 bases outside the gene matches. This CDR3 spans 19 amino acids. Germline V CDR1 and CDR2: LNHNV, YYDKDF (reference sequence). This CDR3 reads CATSSPIGSGTGYGNEQFF. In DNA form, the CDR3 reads TGTGCCACCAGCAGCCCGATCGGGTCAGGGACAGGGTATGGCAATGAGCAGTTCTTC.

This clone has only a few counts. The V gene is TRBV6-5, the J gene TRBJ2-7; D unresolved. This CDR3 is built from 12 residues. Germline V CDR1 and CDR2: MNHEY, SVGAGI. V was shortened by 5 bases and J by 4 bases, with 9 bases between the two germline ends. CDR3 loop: CASSVSMYEQYF. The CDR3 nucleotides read TGTGCCAGCAGTGTTAGTATGTACGAGCAGTACTTC.

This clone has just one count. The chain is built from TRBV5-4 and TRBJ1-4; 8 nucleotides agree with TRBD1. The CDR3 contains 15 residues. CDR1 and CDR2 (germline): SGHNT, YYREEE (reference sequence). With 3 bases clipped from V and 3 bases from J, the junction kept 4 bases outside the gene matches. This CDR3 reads CASSSQGASNEKLFF. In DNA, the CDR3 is TGTGCCAGCAGCTCCCAGGGGGCCTCTAATGAAAAACTGTTTTTT.